These 2 T cell receptor beta chains were sequenced from one sample in a study of early T cells in non-severe SARS-CoV-2 infection. TCRdb re-derived calls from the 5' RACE reads in MiXCR, one entry per CDR3 protein. The sample includes tens of thousands of distinct CDR3 sequences, approximately 6% of them seen just once. The sequencing input was whole blood. Receptor source: an adult who was a healthcare worker with PCR-confirmed SARS-CoV-2 infection or an uninfected control (not recorded which).

The chain carries TRBV3-1 and TRBJ1-4; D is ambiguous. The CDR3 is 15 residues long. With 2 bases removed from V and 0 bases from J, the gap between germline ends came to 7 bases. CDR1 is LGHDT, CDR2 YNNKEL, per germline (reference sequence). The CDR3 region is CASSQQTATNEKLFF. DNA of the CDR3: TGTGCCAGCAGCCAACAAACCGCAACTAATGAAAAACTGTTTTTT.

This clonotype was seen more than once but under ten times. This sequence joins TRBV10-3 and TRBJ2-3, with 7 bases aligning to TRBD1. Germline CDR1 ENHRY, CDR2 SYGVKD. J gave up 0 bases and V 11 bases, and 11 bases lay outside the gene matches. The CDR3 covers 15 residues. The CDR3 loop is CASTPGQTSTDTQYF. DNA of the CDR3: TGTGCCTCAACCCCGGGACAGACTAGCACAGATACGCAGTATTTT.